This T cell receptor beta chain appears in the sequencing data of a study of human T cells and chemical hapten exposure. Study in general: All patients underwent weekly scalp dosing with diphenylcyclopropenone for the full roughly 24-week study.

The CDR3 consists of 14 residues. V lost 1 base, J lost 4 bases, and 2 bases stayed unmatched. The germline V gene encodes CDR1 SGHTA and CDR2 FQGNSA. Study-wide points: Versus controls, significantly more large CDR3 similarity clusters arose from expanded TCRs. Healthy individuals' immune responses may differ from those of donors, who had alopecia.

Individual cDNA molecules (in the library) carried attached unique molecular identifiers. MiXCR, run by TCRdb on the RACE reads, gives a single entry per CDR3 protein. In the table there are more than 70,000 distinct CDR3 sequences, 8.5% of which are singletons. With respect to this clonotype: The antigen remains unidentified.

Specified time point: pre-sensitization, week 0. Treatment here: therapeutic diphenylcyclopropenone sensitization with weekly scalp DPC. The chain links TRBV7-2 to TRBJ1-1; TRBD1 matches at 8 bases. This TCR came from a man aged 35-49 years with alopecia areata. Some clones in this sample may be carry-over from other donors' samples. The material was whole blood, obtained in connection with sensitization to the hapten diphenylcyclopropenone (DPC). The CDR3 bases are TGTGCCAGCAGCTTAGACACAGGGGGCACTGAAGCTTTCTTT. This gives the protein CASSLDTGGTEAFF.